The T cell receptor beta chain described here comes from a study of T cells after yellow fever vaccination. About the research overall: Low-cell-number fractions were prepared with SMART-Seq v4 Ultra Low Input.

Points from the study as a whole: Most primary-vaccination clones reappeared after the booster (about 95% CD4, approximately 88% CD8). Only a small proportion of the clonotypes turned up in both the CD4 and the CD8 compartments, likely arising from convergent recombination.

This clonotype came up many times. Its antigen is currently unknown. V was pared by 3 bases and J by 1 base, with 6 bases between. The CDR3 sequence is 13 residues long. Using its own MiXCR run on the 5' RACE reads, TCRdb lists one record per CDR3 protein. The data show 200,000 to 250,000 distinct CDR3 sequences, 6.9% seen once. The chain joins TRBV12-3 or TRBV12-4 to TRBJ1-1, with D perhaps TRBD1 (6 bases). Source: CD4+ T cells sorted from PBMCs, taken 15 days after the yellow fever booster vaccination. The receptor was isolated from a man aged 25-40 years who received the YFV17D yellow fever vaccine. The CDR3 protein is CASSLGQNTEAFF. Here the CDR3 DNA reads TGTGCCAGCAGTTTGGGACAGAACACTGAAGCTTTCTTT.